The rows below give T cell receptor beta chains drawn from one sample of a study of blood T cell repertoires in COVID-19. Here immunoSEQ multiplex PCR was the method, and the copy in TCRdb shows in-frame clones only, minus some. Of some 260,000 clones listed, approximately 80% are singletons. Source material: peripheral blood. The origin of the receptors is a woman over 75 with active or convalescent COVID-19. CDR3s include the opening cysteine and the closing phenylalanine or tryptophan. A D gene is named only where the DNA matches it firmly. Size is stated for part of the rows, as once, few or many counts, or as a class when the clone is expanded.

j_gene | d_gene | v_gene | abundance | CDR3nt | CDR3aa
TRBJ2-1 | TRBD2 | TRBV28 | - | TGTGCCAGCAGTTTAAGTCTAGCGGGAGTAGGTGAGCAGTTCTTC | CASSLSLAGVGEQFF
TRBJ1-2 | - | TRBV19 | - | TGTGCCAGTAGTATAGAAGGGGGACGGTATGGCTACACCTTC | CASSIEGGRYGYTF
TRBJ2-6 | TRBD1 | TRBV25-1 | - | TGTGCCAGCAGTGGAGGGACAGGGGGCTCTGGGGCCAACGTCCTGACTTTC | CASSGGTGGSGANVLTF
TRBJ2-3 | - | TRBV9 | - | TGTGCCAGCAGTCCGGGATCAATACGGGCAGATACGCAGTATTTT | CASSPGSIRADTQYF
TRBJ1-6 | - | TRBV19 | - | TGTGCCAGTAGGGGCCCCTCTACGCCCCTCCACTTT | CASRGPSTPLHF
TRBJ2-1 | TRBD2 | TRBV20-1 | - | TGCAGTGCTAGTCAGCTAGCGGGATACAATGAGCAGTTCTTC | CSASQLAGYNEQFF
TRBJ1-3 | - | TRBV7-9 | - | TGTGCCAGCAGCCCCTCCCTGGCTTCTGGAAACACCATATATTTT | CASSPSLASGNTIYF
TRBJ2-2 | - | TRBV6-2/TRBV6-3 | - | TGTGCCAGCAGTTACGCTCTCGTGACATTCCCCGGGGAGCTGTTTTTT | CASSYALVTFPGELFF
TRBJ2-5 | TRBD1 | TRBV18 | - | TGTGCCAGCTCGGATAACAGGGGCTCAGAGACCCAGTACTTC | CASSDNRGSETQYF
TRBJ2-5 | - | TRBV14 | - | TGTGCCAGCAGTCCCGGGAGTACGCAAGAGACCCAGTACTTC | CASSPGSTQETQYF
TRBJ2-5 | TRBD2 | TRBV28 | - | TGTGCCAGCAGCCTATTGGGGGCGTCGGGAGGGAAGACCCAGTACTTC | CASSLLGASGGKTQYF
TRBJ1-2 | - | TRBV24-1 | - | TGTGCCACCAGTGACCCTCTCGGAGACAGCCTATATGGCTACACCTTC | CATSDPLGDSLYGYTF
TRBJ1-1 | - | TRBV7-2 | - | TGTGCCAGCAGCCACAGGAATAGGGAAGCTTTCTTT | CASSHRNREAFF
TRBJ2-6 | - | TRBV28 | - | TGTGCCAGCAGTTCTCCCGTTTCCAGGGCAATCGCCCCCTCTGGAGATGGGGCCAACGTCCTGACTTTC | CASSSPVSRAIAPSGDGANVLTF
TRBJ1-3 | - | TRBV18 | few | TGTGCCAGCTCACCGGCAGGATCTGGAAACACCATATATTTT | CASSPAGSGNTIYF
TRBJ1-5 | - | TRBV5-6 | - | TGTGCCAGCAGCTCCCAGGGTTGGAGCAATCAGCCCCAGCATTTT | CASSSQGWSNQPQHF
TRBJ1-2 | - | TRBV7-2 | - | TGTGCCAGCAGCTTAGCTGACAGGACCTTTTATGGCTACACCTTC | CASSLADRTFYGYTF
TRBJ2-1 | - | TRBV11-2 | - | TGTGCCAGCAGCTTAGCACAGGGTCAGTTCTTC | CASSLAQGQFF
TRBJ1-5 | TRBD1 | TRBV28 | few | TGTGCCAGCAGTCGACAGGGGGTAGGAGATCAGCCCCAGCATTTT | CASSRQGVGDQPQHF
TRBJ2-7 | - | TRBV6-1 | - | TGTGCCAGCAGTGAAATGACAGGCTACGAGCAGTACTTC | CASSEMTGYEQYF
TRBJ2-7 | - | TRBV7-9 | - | TGTGCCAGCAGCTTTGGGGCTGACGAGCAGTACTTC | CASSFGADEQYF
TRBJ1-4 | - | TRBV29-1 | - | TGCAGCGTTGAAGAGGGAGGGGATGAAAAACTGTTTTTT | CSVEEGGDEKLFF
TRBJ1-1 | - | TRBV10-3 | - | TGTGCCATCAGTGAGTCCTACAGCTTGAACACTGAAGCTTTCTTT | CAISESYSLNTEAFF
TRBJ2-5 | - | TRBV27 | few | TGTGCCAGCAGTTTATCCTGGGCCTCAGAGACCCAGTACTTC | CASSLSWASETQYF